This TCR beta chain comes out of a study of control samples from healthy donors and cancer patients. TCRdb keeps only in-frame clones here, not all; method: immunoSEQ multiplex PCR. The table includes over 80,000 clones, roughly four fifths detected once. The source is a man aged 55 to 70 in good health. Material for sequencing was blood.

The CDR3 DNA reads as TGTGCCACCAAAGACAGGTCTCCCACAGAAGCTTTCTTT. Amino acids: CATKDRSPTEAFF. The chain joins TRBV15 to TRBJ1-1; D is perhaps TRBD1 (6 bases). There are 13 residues in the CDR3. V gave up 7 bases and J gave up 8 bases, with 17 bases separating them. Germline V gene sequence: CDR1 LNHNV, CDR2 YYDKDF (reference sequence).